The present T cell receptor beta chain was sequenced within a study of blood T cells in healthy people across ages. Across the study: Per two T cells, about one barcoded beta molecule was captured through template switching.

PCR was performed a second time for about 7 to 11 cycles using a sample-barcoded 5' primer and a J-beta primer mix. TCRdb used MiXCR to reprocess the 5' RACE reads, holding one entry per CDR3 protein. The top ten hold approximately 14% of the sample, which has around 990,000 distinct CDR3 sequences, 35% to 40% seen once. The clonotype originates from a man aged 18 to 30 in good health. The specimen sequenced was blood.

The chain's CDR3 is CASSQTGHNEQFF. The CDR3 coding sequence is TGCGCCAGCAGCCAGACGGGCCATAATGAGCAGTTCTTC. V and J are TRBV4-3 and TRBJ2-1; D gene unclear. V lost 3 bases and J lost 7, with 10 bases in between. From germline, CDR1 is LGHNA and CDR2 YSLEER. This CDR3 is built from 13 residues.